This TCR beta chain appears in the sequencing data of a study of cytomegalovirus exposure and HLA in healthy donors. Generated by immunoSEQ multiplex PCR, the TCRdb table keeps only in-frame clones and is missing some. The repertoire includes some 90,000 clones, roughly 96% of them detected once, and 0.6% to 0.85% sits in the top ten. Regarding the study as a whole: As confirmed in vitro, three CMV-associated chains were specific for CMV antigens.

Comment on this clone: Antigen unknown.

The clonotype originates from a man younger than 35 in good health and CMV-seronegative. Sequencing was performed on PBMCs.

CDR3 residues: CASSPTGAKNIQYF. In DNA form, the CDR3 reads TGTGCCAGCTCACCGACAGGGGCCAAAAACATTCAGTACTTC. This chain links TRBV18 with TRBJ2-4; 7 bases match TRBD1. The J segment lost 1 base and the V segment lost 3 bases, leaving 0 bases of the junction unmatched. This CDR3 is built from 14 residues. CDR1 and CDR2 (germline): KGHSH, LQKENI.